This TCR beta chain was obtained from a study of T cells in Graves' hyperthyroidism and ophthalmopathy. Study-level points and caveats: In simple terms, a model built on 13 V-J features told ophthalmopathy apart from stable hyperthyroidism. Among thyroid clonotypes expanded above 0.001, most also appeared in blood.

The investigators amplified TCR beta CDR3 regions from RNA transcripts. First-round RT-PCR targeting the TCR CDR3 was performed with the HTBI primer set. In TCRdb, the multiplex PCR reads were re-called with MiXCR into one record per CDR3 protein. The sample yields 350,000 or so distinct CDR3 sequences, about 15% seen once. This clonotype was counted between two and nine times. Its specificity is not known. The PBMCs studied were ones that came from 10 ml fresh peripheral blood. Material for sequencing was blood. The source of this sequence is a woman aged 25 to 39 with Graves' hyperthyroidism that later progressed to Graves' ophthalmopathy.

The CDR3 nucleotides read TGCAGTGCTAGAGATGGGGTTTGGGCCAAAAACATTCAGTACTTC. Encoded protein: CSARDGVWAKNIQYF. The V call is TRBV20-1, the J call TRBJ2-4, with D unresolved. Trimming cost V 0 bases and J 1 base, with 10 bases left between them. The CDR3 is made up of 15 amino acids. The germline V gene encodes CDR1 DFQATT and CDR2 SNEGSKA (reference sequence).